This T cell receptor beta chain was captured in a study of blood T cell repertoires in COVID-19. The wider study: Italy, Spain and the United States were the sources of the convalescent and acute COVID-19 samples.

Under the authors' procedure: The assay estimated nucleated cells by amplifying reference gene primers. The assay was immunoSEQ multiplex PCR, and TCRdb's table has in-frame clones only and misses some. V and J calls and clone size come straight from that table; D and trimming were deduced from the DNA. The data contain 60,000 to 75,000 clones, about 86% of them singletons. Germline V gene sequence: CDR1 SGHNT, CDR2 YENEEA. With V trimmed by 5 bases and J by 4 bases, 23 bases remained unmatched. This CDR3 is 20 amino acids long. The V gene is TRBV11-3, the J gene TRBJ2-1, with 7 bases that match TRBD2. The TCR comes from a human donor in a cohort sampled during active COVID-19. Material: peripheral blood. CDR3 sequence: CASSLLRGELAKTFYNEQFF. Here the CDR3 DNA reads TGTGCCAGCAGCCTCCTCCGGGGGGAGCTGGCTAAAACATTTTACAATGAGCAGTTCTTC.